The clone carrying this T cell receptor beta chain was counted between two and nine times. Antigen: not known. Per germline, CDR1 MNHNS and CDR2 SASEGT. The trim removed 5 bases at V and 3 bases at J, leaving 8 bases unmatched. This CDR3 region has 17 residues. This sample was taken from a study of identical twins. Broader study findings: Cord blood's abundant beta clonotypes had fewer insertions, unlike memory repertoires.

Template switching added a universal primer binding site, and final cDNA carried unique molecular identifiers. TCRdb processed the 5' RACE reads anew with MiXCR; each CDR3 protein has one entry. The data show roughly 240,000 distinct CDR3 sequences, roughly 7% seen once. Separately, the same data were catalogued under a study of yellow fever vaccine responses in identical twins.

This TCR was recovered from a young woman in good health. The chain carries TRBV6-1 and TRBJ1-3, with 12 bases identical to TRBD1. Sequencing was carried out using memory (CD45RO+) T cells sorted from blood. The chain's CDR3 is CASSTRDRGLDGNTIYF. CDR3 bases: TGTGCCAGCAGTACCCGGGACAGGGGGCTGGATGGAAACACCATATATTTT.